The next 25 T cell receptor beta chains were all read from a single sample in a study of shared clonotypes between healthy human individuals. The protocol was immunoSEQ multiplex PCR, while the TCRdb copy is restricted to in-frame clones and leaves out a portion. The sample lists hundreds of thousands of clones, about 85% occurring once. The specimen sequenced was PBMCs. Receptor source: a middle-aged woman in good health. Some clones in this sample may be carry-over from other donors' samples.

This clone has just one count. The chain links TRBV5-1 to TRBJ2-7; D perhaps matches TRBD2 (5 bases). Germline CDR1 and CDR2: SGHRS and YFSETQ. The CDR3 covers 16 residues. The ends were cut back, 6 bases at V and 4 bases at J, with 23 bases in the middle. The CDR3 sequence is CASNLEGPAYRYEQYF. In DNA form, the CDR3 reads TGCGCCAGCAACCTCGAGGGTCCAGCGTACCGGTACGAGCAGTACTTC.

There are many counts of this clone. The chain combines TRBV5-1 with TRBJ2-5, with D unclear. V was trimmed by 0 bases and J by 2 bases, leaving 8 bases between them. This CDR3 has 14 amino acids. CDR1 is SGHRS and CDR2 is YFSETQ in the germline V gene. The CDR3, as DNA: TGCGCCAGCAGCTTGGAACAGCCTCAAGAGACCCAGTACTTC. Protein product: CASSLEQPQETQYF.

This chain connects TRBV30 to TRBJ1-1; D unclear. CDR1 GTSNPN and CDR2 SVGIG come from the germline V gene (reference sequence). The CDR3 extends over 12 amino acids. The ends were cut back, 5 bases at V and 5 bases at J, with 12 bases in the middle. CDR3 amino acids: CAWGRQSTEAFF. CDR3 sequence (DNA): TGTGCCTGGGGGAGGCAGTCAACTGAAGCTTTCTTT.

This chain links TRBV5-1 with TRBJ2-1; TRBD1 agrees at 9 bases. The V gene's germline CDR1 is SGHRS and CDR2 YFSETQ. This CDR3 is built from 14 residues. V was clipped by 7 bases and J by 6 bases; unmatched bases: 8. The DNA for the CDR3 is TGCGCCAGCCAGGACAGGGGAGGAATCAATGAGCAGTTCTTC. Translated, it gives CASQDRGGINEQFF.

The chain has TRBV7-9 and TRBJ2-7; D gene uncertain. The CDR3 covers 12 residues. The V end was cut by 4 bases, the J end by 6 bases, with 10 bases between. Germline CDR1 SEHNR, CDR2 FQNEAQ (reference sequence). The CDR3 region is CASSSDLSEQYF. DNA for the CDR3: TGTGCCAGCAGCTCTGACTTGTCCGAGCAGTACTTC. Looking up the rest from reference TRBV7-9 and TRBJ2-7 gives the full variable domain: DTGVSQNPRHKITKRGQNVTFRCDPISEHNRLYWYRQTLGQGPEFLTYFQNEAQLEKSRLLSDRFSAERPKGSFSTLEIQRTEQGDSAMYLCASSSDLSEQYFGPGTRLTVT.

V is TRBV4-3 and J is TRBJ2-5; the match to TRBD2 covers 9 bases. The CDR3 loop spans 16 amino acids. V dropped 1 base and J dropped 5; count of bases not matched to a gene: 8. CDR1 is LGHNA, CDR2 YSLEER, per germline. The CDR3 nucleotides read TGCGCCAGCAGCCAAGCTGCGGGAGGGCCGGGTGAGACCCAGTACTTC. Its protein product is CASSQAAGGPGETQYF.

The chain links TRBV29-1 to TRBJ2-2; possible D gene TRBD1, 5 bases. Germline values: CDR1 SQVTM, CDR2 ANQGSEA. V lost 4 bases and J lost 2, with 11 bases in between. This CDR3 spans 14 amino acids. CDR3 DNA sequence: TGCAGCGTTGGCCAGGACACTAACACCGGGGAGCTGTTTTTT. It encodes CSVGQDTNTGELFF.

This clone was seen at least ten times. This same CDR3 is encoded by further DNA sequences in the sample. CDR3 nucleotides: TGTGCCAGCAGCCGTGGACAGGGGGCTGAAGCTTTCTTT. Translated: CASSRGQGAEAFF. The chain uses TRBV7-2 and TRBJ1-1; 10 bases are shared with TRBD1. The germline gives CDR1 SGHTA, CDR2 FQGNSA. The V gene end was trimmed by 5 bases and the J gene end by 6 bases; junction bases not matched to a gene: 3. There are 13 residues in the CDR3.

The chain carries TRBV19 and TRBJ1-5, with D maybe TRBD1 (6 bases). Trimming pared 0 bases from V and 5 bases from J, leaving 14 bases between. This CDR3 spans 16 amino acids. Germline V lookup: CDR1 LNHDA, CDR2 SQIVND (reference sequence). The CDR3 reads CASSIEGAVKHQPQHF. CDR3 nucleotide sequence: TGTGCCAGTAGTATAGAGGGGGCAGTCAAACATCAGCCCCAGCATTTT.

This chain connects TRBV5-1 to TRBJ2-7; the D call may be TRBD1 or TRBD2 (5 bases each). The CDR3 is 16 amino acids. Per germline, CDR1 SGHRS and CDR2 YFSETQ. V was clipped by 0 bases and J by 0 bases, with 13 bases between them. Here the CDR3 reads CASSLAVGERSYEQYF. CDR3 DNA: TGCGCCAGCAGCTTGGCCGTGGGGGAGCGCTCCTACGAGCAGTACTTC.

The chain combines TRBV5-4 with TRBJ1-5; no firm D call. The V end lost 0 bases, the J end lost 5 bases, and 6 bases lay between the germline ends. The germline CDR1 and CDR2 sequences are SGHNT and YYREEE (reference sequence). This CDR3 spans 13 amino acids. The CDR3 DNA reads TGTGCCAGCAGCTTGGGTCAAGATCAGCCCCAGCATTTT. This gives the protein CASSLGQDQPQHF.

The chain links TRBV2 to TRBJ1-2; D may be TRBD1 (5 bases). CDR3 length equals 13 residues. The germline V gene encodes CDR1 SNHLY and CDR2 FYNNEI. The germline V and J ends were trimmed by 5 bases and 7 bases, with 14 bases remaining between them. CDR3 DNA sequence: TGTGCCAGCAGTATCGGCAGGGTGGGTGGCTACACCTTC. Its translation: CASSIGRVGGYTF.

The gene calls are TRBV10-1 and TRBJ2-7; 9 positions agree with TRBD1. Unmatched junction bases numbered 6, after V lost 0 bases and J lost 0 bases. The germline V gene has CDR1 WNHNN and CDR2 SYGVQD (reference sequence). This CDR3 comprises 17 residues. The CDR3 loop reads CASSESWGQGGSYEQYF. As DNA, the CDR3 is TGCGCCAGCAGTGAGTCTTGGGGACAGGGTGGCTCCTACGAGCAGTACTTC.

The genes are TRBV7-9 and TRBJ1-2; 9 nucleotides line up with TRBD1. CDR1 and CDR2 from the germline V gene are SEHNR and FQNEAQ (reference sequence). CDR3 size: 14 residues. Germline trimming cut 6 bases from V and 8 bases from J; bases unmatched to any gene: 10. CDR3 region: CASSSSGQGKGYTF. The CDR3 region has the DNA TGTGCCAGCAGTTCATCAGGACAGGGGAAGGGCTACACCTTC. The full variable domain, its missing parts supplied by reference TRBV7-9 and TRBJ1-2, is DTGVSQNPRHKITKRGQNVTFRCDPISEHNRLYWYRQTLGQGPEFLTYFQNEAQLEKSRLLSDRFSAERPKGSFSTLEIQRTEQGDSAMYLCASSSSGQGKGYTFGSGTRLTVV.

The chain links TRBV6-1 to TRBJ2-3; D not resolved. The CDR3 loop spans 14 amino acids. CDR1 and CDR2 (germline): MNHNS, SASEGT. The V end lost 3 bases, the J end lost 4 bases, and 11 bases lay between the germline ends. CDR3 nucleotides: TGTGCCAGCAGTGAGAATGACGGCCCAGATACGCAGTATTTT. Protein: CASSENDGPDTQYF.

This clone was counted at least ten times. The genes are TRBV6-4 and TRBJ2-2, with D possibly matching TRBD2 (6 bases). There are 15 residues in the CDR3. Germline CDR1 and CDR2: MRHNA and SNTAGT. V lost 2 bases and J 3 bases, leaving 10 bases between the germline ends. CDR3 amino acids: CASSDGSGDTGELFF. The CDR3 DNA follows: TGTGCCAGCAGTGACGGGTCGGGAGACACCGGGGAGCTGTTTTTT.

J is TRBJ2-6 and V is TRBV7-2, with 9 nucleotides matching TRBD1. CDR3 length equals 18 residues. The trim removed 3 bases at V and 2 bases at J, leaving 8 bases unmatched. Per the germline V gene, CDR1 is SGHTA and CDR2 is FQGNSA. The DNA of the CDR3 is TGTGCCAGCAGCTTCGGACACAGGGGGCGCACTGGGGCCAACGTCCTGACTTTC. Translating gives CASSFGHRGRTGANVLTF.

The V and J genes are TRBV5-4 and TRBJ1-2, with 7 bases matching TRBD1. From germline, CDR1 is SGHNT and CDR2 YYREEE (reference sequence). V was pared by 0 bases and J by 4 bases, with 6 bases of the junction left unmatched. CDR3 size: 15 residues. CDR3 nucleotide sequence: TGTGCCAGCAGCTTGGGACAGGGAGAGGTCTATGGCTACACCTTC. This sequence encodes CASSLGQGEVYGYTF.

This chain links TRBV7-3 with TRBJ2-1; D may be TRBD2 (6 bases). Between the trimmed V and J ends, which lost 5 bases and 1 base, there was a span of 12 bases. The germline V gene encodes CDR1 SGHTA and CDR2 FQGTGA. This CDR3 is built from 15 residues. CDR3 coding DNA: TGTGCCAGCAGCGCGGGACTGCGGTCCTACAATGAGCAGTTCTTC. It is translated as CASSAGLRSYNEQFF.

This clone was seen only a few times. The chain employs TRBV7-9 and TRBJ1-1; tentatively, D is TRBD1 (6 bases). The V end lost 1 base, the J end lost 1 base, and 7 bases lay between the germline ends. The length of the CDR3 is 14 residues. CDR1 is SEHNR, CDR2 FQNEAQ, per germline (reference sequence). The CDR3 sequence: CASSLEQGNTEAFF. Here the CDR3 DNA reads TGTGCCAGCAGCTTAGAACAGGGGAACACTGAAGCTTTCTTT.

The chain is built from TRBV5-1 and TRBJ2-3; 9 bases are a match to TRBD1. This CDR3 has 15 residues. Germline CDR1 is SGHRS and CDR2 is YFSETQ. J gave up 4 bases and V 6 bases, and 9 bases lay outside the gene matches. Here the CDR3 DNA reads TGCGCCAGCAACCCACAGGGGGCGCGGGCAGATACGCAGTATTTT. This translates into CASNPQGARADTQYF. The full variable domain, its missing parts supplied by reference TRBV5-1 and TRBJ2-3, is KAGVTQTPRYLIKTRGQQVTLSCSPISGHRSVSWYQQTPGQGLQFLFEYFSETQRNKGNFPGRFSGRQFSNSRSEMNVSTLELGDSALYLCASNPQGARADTQYFGPGTRLTVL.

The chain carries TRBV5-6 and TRBJ2-7; 11 nucleotides match TRBD2. CDR1 and CDR2 from the germline V gene are SGHDT and YYEEEE. The ends lost 3 bases at V and 0 bases at J; junction bases unmatched: 8. The CDR3 length is 17 residues. The CDR3 spells CASSWGGLAESSYEQYF. The CDR3 DNA reads TGTGCCAGCAGCTGGGGGGGACTAGCGGAGAGCTCCTACGAGCAGTACTTC.

The chain employs TRBV4-1 and TRBJ2-7; D is unresolved. Looked up from germline, CDR1 is MGHRA and CDR2 is YSYEKL. The CDR3 covers 13 residues. Trimming removed 0 bases at V and 9 bases at J, with 12 bases between. The CDR3 reads CASSQDLGRGQYF. CDR3 bases: TGCGCCAGCAGCCAAGATTTGGGCCGCGGGCAGTACTTC.

The J gene is TRBJ2-1, the V gene TRBV11-3; 12 nucleotides agree with TRBD2. The CDR3 loop spans 18 amino acids. V gave up 4 bases and J gave up 8 bases; unmatched junction bases: 15. Looked up from germline, CDR1 is SGHNT and CDR2 is YENEEA. The chain's CDR3 is CASSSRTSGTGRGDEQFF. The CDR3 coding sequence is TGTGCCAGCAGCTCCCGGACTAGCGGGACCGGTCGGGGAGATGAGCAGTTCTTC. The full variable domain, completed using reference TRBV11-3 and TRBJ2-1, is EAGVVQSPRYKIIEKKQPVAFWCNPISGHNTLYWYLQNLGQGPELLIRYENEEAVDDSQLPKDRFSAERLKGVDSTLKIQPAELGDSAVYLCASSSRTSGTGRGDEQFFGPGTRLTVL.

This chain connects TRBV30 to TRBJ2-5, with TRBD2 matching 10 bases. This CDR3 comprises 19 residues. The V gene's germline CDR1 is GTSNPN and CDR2 SVGIG (reference sequence). J lost 3 bases, V lost 2 bases, and 18 bases had no gene match. CDR3 nucleotides: TGTGCCTGGAGTCCACGGGACCAGCGGGAGGGCCTTGTGGAAGAGACCCAGTACTTC. It specifies CAWSPRDQREGLVEETQYF.